Shown below are 18 T cell receptor beta chains from a single sample sequenced in a study of blood T cell repertoires in COVID-19. Libraries were prepared by immunoSEQ multiplex PCR; TCRdb keeps only in-frame clonotypes and omits some of them. The profile shows approximately 76,000 clones, 87% of them singletons. Sample: peripheral blood. The origin of the receptors is a man aged 25-45 years with acute or convalescent COVID-19.

This clone was recorded a few times. The J gene is TRBJ1-6, the V gene TRBV6-5; no reliable D call. CDR1 is MNHEY and CDR2 is SVGAGI in the germline V gene. V was shortened by 10 bases and J by 4 bases, with 8 bases between the two germline ends. The CDR3 has 12 residues. The CDR3: CATGSYNSPLHF. CDR3 coding DNA: TGTGCCACCGGGTCGTATAATTCACCCCTCCACTTT.

The chain recombines TRBV3-1 (or the pseudogene TRBV3-2) with TRBJ1-4, with 9 positions matching TRBD1. Germline lookup yields CDR1 LGHDT and CDR2 YNNKEL (reference sequence). The length of the CDR3 is 16 residues. After removal of 3 bases from V and 11 bases from J, the junction contained 13 bases not matched to a gene. The CDR3 DNA is TGTGCCAGCAGCCAGCTACTAGGGACAGGGTCGCTCAAACTGTTTTTT. Translated, it gives CASSQLLGTGSLKLFF.

The J gene is TRBJ1-1, the V gene TRBV19; D is possibly TRBD1 (6 bases). Germline V gene data show CDR1 as LNHDA and CDR2 as SQIVND (reference sequence). Trimming took off 3 bases at V and 1 base at J, with 9 bases between the two ends. The CDR3 contains 14 residues. The CDR3 here is CASSISGANTEAFF. Written as DNA, the CDR3 is TGTGCCAGTAGTATCTCAGGGGCGAACACTGAAGCTTTCTTT.

The rearrangement uses TRBV4-2 and TRBJ1-4, with 7 nucleotides matching TRBD1. CDR1 and CDR2 from the germline V gene are LGHNA and YNFKEQ. CDR3 length equals 17 residues. V was pared by 4 bases and J by 8 bases, with 16 bases of the junction left unmatched. Here the CDR3 reads CASSRYLTGGGGEKLFF. The CDR3 DNA reads as TGTGCCAGCAGCCGCTACTTAACGGGAGGGGGCGGGGAAAAACTGTTTTTT.

The chain uses TRBV4-3 and TRBJ2-5; a weak D match, TRBD1 (5 bases). Deletions cut 0 bases from V and 2 bases from J, with 10 bases between. CDR1 and CDR2 from the germline V gene are LGHNA and YSLEER. There are 15 residues in the CDR3. The CDR3 DNA reads as TGCGCCAGCAGCCAAGAGCCTCGGACACAAGAGACCCAGTACTTC. Protein product: CASSQEPRTQETQYF.

V and J are TRBV7-2 and TRBJ1-5; the match to TRBD1 covers 7 bases. Germline V gene lookup returns CDR1 SGHTA and CDR2 FQGNSA. Unmatched junction bases numbered 13, after V lost 5 bases and J lost 9 bases. This CDR3 has 15 amino acids. The CDR3 DNA sequence: TGTGCCAGCAGCCCCCACGATGGACAGGCTTGGCCCCAGCATTTT. This encodes CASSPHDGQAWPQHF.

The chain has TRBV6-4 and TRBJ1-4, with a weak D call TRBD1 (6 bases). Per the germline V gene, CDR1 is MRHNA and CDR2 is SNTAGT. Deletions cut 3 bases from V and 0 bases from J, with 14 bases between. This CDR3 contains 17 residues. This chain's CDR3 is CASSEADRRSTNEKLFF. CDR3 nucleotide sequence: TGTGCCAGCAGTGAGGCCGACAGGAGGTCAACTAATGAAAAACTGTTTTTT.

The chain joins TRBV4-1 to TRBJ2-2, with a possible D match to TRBD2 (5 bases). The CDR3 has 16 residues. Germline V CDR1 and CDR2: MGHRA, YSYEKL. V was trimmed by 0 bases and J by 2 bases, leaving 10 bases between them. CDR3 nucleotide sequence: TGCGCCAGCAGCCAAGATTTTACTAGTAACACCGGGGAGCTGTTTTTT. This gives the protein CASSQDFTSNTGELFF.

V is TRBV28 and J is TRBJ2-7; 8 bases are a match to TRBD1. With 9 bases clipped from V and 2 bases from J, the junction kept 3 bases outside the gene matches. The CDR3 loop spans 12 amino acids. Per the germline V gene, CDR1 is MDHEN and CDR2 is SYDVKM. CDR3 sequence: CASRQGTYEQYF. The CDR3 DNA is TGTGCCAGTAGACAGGGGACCTACGAGCAGTACTTC.

In nucleotides, the CDR3 is TGTGCCAGCACCCCTAGAGGCCAAGAGACCCAGTACTTC. Translated, it gives CASTPRGQETQYF. The chain recombines TRBV6-6 with TRBJ2-5; D ambiguous. Germline V gives CDR1 MNHNY, CDR2 SVGAGI (reference sequence). The CDR3 sequence is 13 residues long. With 7 bases removed from V and 1 base from J, the gap between germline ends came to 10 bases.

The J gene is TRBJ1-1, the V gene TRBV24-1; TRBD1 is a possible D gene (6 bases). The germline CDR1 and CDR2 sequences are KGHDR and SFDVKD. This CDR3 has 15 residues. The V end was cut by 7 bases, the J end by 0 bases, with 14 bases between. The CDR3 loop is CATRIGTGMNTEAFF. The CDR3 DNA sequence: TGTGCCACCAGGATAGGAACAGGGATGAACACTGAAGCTTTCTTT.

The V and J genes are TRBV28 and TRBJ2-3, with D uncertain. CDR1 is MDHEN, CDR2 SYDVKM, per germline. Trimming took 3 bases from V and 5 from J, leaving 6 bases between them. The CDR3 has 12 residues. Here the CDR3 reads CASSLGLDTQYF. Here the CDR3 DNA reads TGTGCCAGCAGTTTGGGCTTAGATACGCAGTATTTT.

V is TRBV6-4 and J is TRBJ2-1, with TRBD2 matching 9 bases. V trimming: 0 bases; J trimming: 7 bases; junction bases outside the gene matches: 4. Germline-derived CDR1 and CDR2 are MRHNA and SNTAGT. This CDR3 comprises 15 residues. CDR3: CASSDSAGGSNEQFF. CDR3 coding DNA: TGTGCCAGCAGTGACTCGGCGGGAGGGTCGAATGAGCAGTTCTTC.

This chain links TRBV10-2 with TRBJ2-5; 7 bases map to TRBD2. With 0 bases clipped from V and 2 bases from J, the junction kept 9 bases outside the gene matches. This CDR3 is built from 17 residues. Germline V gene data show CDR1 as WSHSY and CDR2 as SAAADI. The CDR3, as DNA: TGCGCCAGCAGTGAGTCGATTCCTAGCGGCCCACAAGAGACCCAGTACTTC. Amino acids: CASSESIPSGPQETQYF.

The rearrangement uses TRBV28 and TRBJ2-7, with TRBD2 matching 10 bases. Germline values: CDR1 MDHEN, CDR2 SYDVKM. Losses at the gene ends were 4 bases for V and 6 bases for J; bases not matched to a gene: 6. This CDR3 region has 14 residues. DNA for the CDR3: TGTGCCAGCAGTTCCCCTAGCGGGGGTGGCGAGCAGTACTTC. It specifies CASSSPSGGGEQYF.

V gene TRBV5-4 combines with J gene TRBJ1-4; 7 nucleotides agree with TRBD1. V shed 2 bases, J shed 8 bases, and the junction held 6 bases outside the gene matches. The V gene's germline CDR1 is SGHNT and CDR2 YYREEE (reference sequence). This CDR3 is 14 amino acids long. The CDR3 protein is CASSLTGDGEKLFF. In DNA form, the CDR3 reads TGTGCCAGCAGCTTAACAGGGGACGGGGAAAAACTGTTTTTT. Full variable domain (remainder filled in from reference TRBV5-4 and TRBJ1-4): ETGVTQSPTHLIKTRGQQVTLRCSSQSGHNTVSWYQQALGQGPQFIFQYYREEENGRGNFPPRFSGLQFPNYSSELNVNALELDDSALYLCASSLTGDGEKLFFGSGTQLSVL.

The rearrangement joins TRBV19 to TRBJ1-1, with a tentative D call TRBD1 (5 bases). The V gene lost 5 bases and the J gene lost 6 bases, with 16 bases spanning the gap. CDR3 length equals 14 residues. Germline-derived CDR1 and CDR2 are LNHDA and SQIVND (reference sequence). CDR3 amino acids: CASSPARQFSEAFF. CDR3 sequence (DNA): TGTGCCAGTAGTCCCGCCCGACAGTTCTCTGAAGCTTTCTTT.

A single count supports this clone. This chain links TRBV3-1 (or the pseudogene TRBV3-2) with TRBJ2-2; TRBD1 agrees at 9 bases. Germline-derived CDR1 and CDR2 are LGHDT and YNNKEL (reference sequence). CDR3 size: 16 residues. V dropped 0 bases and J dropped 4; count of bases not matched to a gene: 3. CDR3 in DNA: TGTGCCAGCAGCCAAGACCCACAGGGGGCCACCGGGGAGCTGTTTTTT. This translates into CASSQDPQGATGELFF.